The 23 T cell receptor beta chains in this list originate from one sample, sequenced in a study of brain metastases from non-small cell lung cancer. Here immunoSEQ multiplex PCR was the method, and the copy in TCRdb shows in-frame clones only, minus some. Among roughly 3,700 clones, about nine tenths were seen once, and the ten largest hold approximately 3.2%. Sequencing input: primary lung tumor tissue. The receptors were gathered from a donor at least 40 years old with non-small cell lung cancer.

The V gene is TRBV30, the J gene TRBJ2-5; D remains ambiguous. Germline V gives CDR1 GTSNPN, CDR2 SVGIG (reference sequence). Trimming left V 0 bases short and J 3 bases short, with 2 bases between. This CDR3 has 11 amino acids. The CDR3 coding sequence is TGTGCCTGGAGTGTAGAAGAGACCCAGTACTTC. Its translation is CAWSVEETQYF.

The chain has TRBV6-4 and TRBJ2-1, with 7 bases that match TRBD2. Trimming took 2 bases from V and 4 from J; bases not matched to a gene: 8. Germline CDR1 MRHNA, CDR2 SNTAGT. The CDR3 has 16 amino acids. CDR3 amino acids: CASSDIGGGGYNEQFF. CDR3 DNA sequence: TGTGCCAGCAGTGACATCGGAGGCGGGGGTTACAATGAGCAGTTCTTC.

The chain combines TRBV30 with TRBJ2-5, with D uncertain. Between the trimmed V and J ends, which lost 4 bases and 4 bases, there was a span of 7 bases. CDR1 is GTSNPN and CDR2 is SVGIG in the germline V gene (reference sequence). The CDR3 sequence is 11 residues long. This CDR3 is CAWTPGETQYF. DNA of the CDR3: TGTGCCTGGACTCCCGGAGAGACCCAGTACTTC.

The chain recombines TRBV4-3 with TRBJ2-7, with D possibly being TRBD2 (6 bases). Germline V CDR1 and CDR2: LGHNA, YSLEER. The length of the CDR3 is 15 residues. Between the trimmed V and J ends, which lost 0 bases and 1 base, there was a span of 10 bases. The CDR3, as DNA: TGCGCCAGCAGCCAAGAAGGCGGGGTTTCCTACGAGCAGTACTTC. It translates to CASSQEGGVSYEQYF.

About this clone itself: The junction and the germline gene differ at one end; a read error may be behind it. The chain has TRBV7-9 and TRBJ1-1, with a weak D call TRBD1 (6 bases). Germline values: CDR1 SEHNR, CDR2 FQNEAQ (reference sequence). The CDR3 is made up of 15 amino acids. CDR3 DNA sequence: TGTGCCAGCAGCCCAGGGGCGGGGGGGAACATTGAAGCTTTCTTT. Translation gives CASSPGAGGNIEAFF. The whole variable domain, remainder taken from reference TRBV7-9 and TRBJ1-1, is DTGVSQNPRHKITKRGQNVTFRCDPISEHNRLYWYRQTLGQGPEFLTYFQNEAQLEKSRLLSDRFSAERPKGSFSTLEIQRTEQGDSAMYLCASSPGAGGNIEAFFGQGTRLTVV.

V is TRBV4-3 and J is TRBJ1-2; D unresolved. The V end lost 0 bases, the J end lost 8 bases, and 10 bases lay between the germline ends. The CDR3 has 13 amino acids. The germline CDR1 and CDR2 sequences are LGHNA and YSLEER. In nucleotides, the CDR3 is TGCGCCAGCAGCCAAGATGCGGCGGGGGGCTACACCTTC. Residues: CASSQDAAGGYTF.

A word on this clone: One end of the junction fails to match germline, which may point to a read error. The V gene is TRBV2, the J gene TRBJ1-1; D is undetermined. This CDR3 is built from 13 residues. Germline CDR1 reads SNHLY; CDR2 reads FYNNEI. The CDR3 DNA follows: TGTGCCAGCAGTGAGTGGGTAGCGACTGAAACTTTCTTT. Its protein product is CASSEWVATETFF.

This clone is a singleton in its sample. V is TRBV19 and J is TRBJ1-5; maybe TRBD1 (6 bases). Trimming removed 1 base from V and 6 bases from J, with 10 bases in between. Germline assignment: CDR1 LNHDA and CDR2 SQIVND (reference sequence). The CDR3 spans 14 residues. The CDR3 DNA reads TGTGCCAGTAGTATAGTGGGACAAAGTCAGCCCCAGCATTTT. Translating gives CASSIVGQSQPQHF. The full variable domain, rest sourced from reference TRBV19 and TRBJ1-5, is DGGITQSPKYLFRKEGQNVTLSCEQNLNHDAMYWYRQDPGQGLRLIYYSQIVNDFQKGDIAEGYSVSREKKESFPLTVTSAQKNPTAFYLCASSIVGQSQPQHFGDGTRLSIL.

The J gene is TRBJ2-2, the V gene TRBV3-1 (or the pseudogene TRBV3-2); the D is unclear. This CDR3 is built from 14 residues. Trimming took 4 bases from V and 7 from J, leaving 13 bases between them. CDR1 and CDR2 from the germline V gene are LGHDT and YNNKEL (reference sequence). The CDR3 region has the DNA TGTGCCAGCAGCCCCCTAGTGGGAAGCGGGGAGCTGTTTTTT. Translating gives CASSPLVGSGELFF.

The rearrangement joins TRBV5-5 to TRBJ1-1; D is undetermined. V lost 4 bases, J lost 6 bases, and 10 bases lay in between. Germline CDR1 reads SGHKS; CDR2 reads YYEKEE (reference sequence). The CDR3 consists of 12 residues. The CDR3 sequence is CASSPFEAEAFF. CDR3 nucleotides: TGTGCCAGCAGCCCCTTCGAAGCTGAAGCTTTCTTT.

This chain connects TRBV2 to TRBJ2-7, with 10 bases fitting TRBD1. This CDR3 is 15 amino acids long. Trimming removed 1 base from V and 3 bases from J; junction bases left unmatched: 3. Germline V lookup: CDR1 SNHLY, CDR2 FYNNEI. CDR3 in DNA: TGTGCCAGCAGTGAAGGACAGGGGGCTAACTACGAGCAGTACTTC. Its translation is CASSEGQGANYEQYF.

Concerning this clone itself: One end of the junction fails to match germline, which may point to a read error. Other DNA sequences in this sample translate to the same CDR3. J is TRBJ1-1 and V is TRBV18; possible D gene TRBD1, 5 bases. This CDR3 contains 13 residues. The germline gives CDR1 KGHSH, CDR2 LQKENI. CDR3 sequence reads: CASSPIRGPEAFF. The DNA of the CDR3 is TGTGCTAGCTCACCAATTCGGGGCCCTGAAGCTTTCTTT.

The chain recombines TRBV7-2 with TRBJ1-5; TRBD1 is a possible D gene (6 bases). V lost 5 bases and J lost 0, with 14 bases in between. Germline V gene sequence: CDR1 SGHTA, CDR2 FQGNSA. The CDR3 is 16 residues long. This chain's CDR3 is CASSRSDRNSNQPQHF. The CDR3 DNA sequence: TGTGCCAGCAGCCGCTCGGACAGAAATAGCAATCAGCCCCAGCATTTT. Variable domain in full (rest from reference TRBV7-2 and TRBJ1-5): GAGVSQSPSNKVTEKGKDVELRCDPISGHTALYWYRQSLGQGLEFLIYFQGNSAPDKSGLPSDRFSAERTGGSVSTLTIQRTQQEDSAVYLCASSRSDRNSNQPQHFGDGTRLSIL.

The CDR3 here is CASSVGSQPQHF. In DNA form, the CDR3 reads TGTGCCAGCAGTGTTGGTAGTCAGCCCCAGCATTTT. The chain joins TRBV28 to TRBJ1-5; no definite D call. The ends were cut back, 5 bases at V and 6 bases at J, with 8 bases in the middle. The CDR3 length is 12 residues. Germline values: CDR1 MDHEN, CDR2 SYDVKM.

The CDR3: CTSQETGVGELFF. As DNA, the CDR3 is TGTACCAGCCAAGAGACAGGGGTCGGGGAGCTGTTTTTT. The chain is built from TRBV7-2 and TRBJ2-2; 8 nucleotides line up with TRBD1. Losses at the gene ends were 8 bases for V and 7 bases for J; bases not matched to a gene: 6. Germline-derived CDR1 and CDR2 are SGHTA and FQGNSA. The CDR3 is 13 residues long.

CDR3 nucleotide sequence: TGTGCCAGTAGTCGGGCAGGGCAAGAGACCCAGTACTTC. Translated, it gives CASSRAGQETQYF. The V call is TRBV19, the J call TRBJ2-5, with D perhaps TRBD1 (5 bases). The germline CDR1 and CDR2 sequences are LNHDA and SQIVND (reference sequence). This CDR3 has 13 residues. V lost 5 bases and J lost 2, with 9 bases in between.

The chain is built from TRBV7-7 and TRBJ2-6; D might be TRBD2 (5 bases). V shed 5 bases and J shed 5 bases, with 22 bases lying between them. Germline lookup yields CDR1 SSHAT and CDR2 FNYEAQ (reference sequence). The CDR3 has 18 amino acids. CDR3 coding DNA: TGTGCCAGCAGCGGTAGCGTTAAGTGCCAAAGTCGGGCCAACGTCCTGACTTTC. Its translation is CASSGSVKCQSRANVLTF.

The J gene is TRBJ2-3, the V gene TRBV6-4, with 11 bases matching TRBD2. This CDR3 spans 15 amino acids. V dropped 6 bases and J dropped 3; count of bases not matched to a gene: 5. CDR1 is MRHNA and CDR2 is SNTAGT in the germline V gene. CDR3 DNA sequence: TGTGCCAGCAGCCCTACTAGCGGGGGTACAGATACGCAGTATTTT. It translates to CASSPTSGGTDTQYF.

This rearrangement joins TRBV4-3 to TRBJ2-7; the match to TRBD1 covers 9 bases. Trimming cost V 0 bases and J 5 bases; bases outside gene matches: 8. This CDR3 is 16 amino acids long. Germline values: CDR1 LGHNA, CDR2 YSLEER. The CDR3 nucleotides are TGCGCCAGCAGCCAAGAAATCGCAACAGGGGGCCACGAGCAGTACTTC. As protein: CASSQEIATGGHEQYF.

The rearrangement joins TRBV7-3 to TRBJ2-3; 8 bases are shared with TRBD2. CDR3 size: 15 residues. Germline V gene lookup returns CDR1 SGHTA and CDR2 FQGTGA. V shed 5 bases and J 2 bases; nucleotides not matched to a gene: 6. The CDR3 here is CASSPGSGVTDTQYF. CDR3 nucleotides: TGTGCCAGCAGCCCCGGTAGCGGGGTCACAGATACGCAGTATTTT.

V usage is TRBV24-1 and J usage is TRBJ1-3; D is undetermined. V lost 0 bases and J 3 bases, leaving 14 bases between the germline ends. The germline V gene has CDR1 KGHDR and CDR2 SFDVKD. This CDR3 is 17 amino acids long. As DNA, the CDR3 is TGTGCCACCAGTGATTTGCCCCGAAGGACCTTTGGAAACACCATATATTTT. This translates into CATSDLPRRTFGNTIYF.

DNA of the CDR3: TGCGCCAGCAGCTTGGACAGGGTTAATGATCCTGGGGCCAACGTCCTGACTTTC. Translation: CASSLDRVNDPGANVLTF. V usage is TRBV5-1 and J usage is TRBJ2-6, with D perhaps matching TRBD1 (6 bases). The CDR3 runs to 18 residues. Trimming left V 0 bases short and J 2 bases short, with 15 bases between. Per the germline V gene, CDR1 is SGHRS and CDR2 is YFSETQ. Full variable domain (outside the CDR3, taken from reference TRBV5-1 and TRBJ2-6): KAGVTQTPRYLIKTRGQQVTLSCSPISGHRSVSWYQQTPGQGLQFLFEYFSETQRNKGNFPGRFSGRQFSNSRSEMNVSTLELGDSALYLCASSLDRVNDPGANVLTFGAGSRLTVL.

CDR3 sequence: CATSSSGTSGPVETQYF. In DNA form, the CDR3 reads TGTGCCACCAGCAGTTCCGGGACTAGCGGGCCAGTAGAGACCCAGTACTTC. The chain couples TRBV15 to TRBJ2-5; 12 nucleotides match TRBD2. V lost 3 bases to trimming and J lost 4 bases; unmatched junction nucleotides: 9. The germline CDR1 and CDR2 sequences are LNHNV and YYDKDF (reference sequence). The CDR3 is 17 residues long.